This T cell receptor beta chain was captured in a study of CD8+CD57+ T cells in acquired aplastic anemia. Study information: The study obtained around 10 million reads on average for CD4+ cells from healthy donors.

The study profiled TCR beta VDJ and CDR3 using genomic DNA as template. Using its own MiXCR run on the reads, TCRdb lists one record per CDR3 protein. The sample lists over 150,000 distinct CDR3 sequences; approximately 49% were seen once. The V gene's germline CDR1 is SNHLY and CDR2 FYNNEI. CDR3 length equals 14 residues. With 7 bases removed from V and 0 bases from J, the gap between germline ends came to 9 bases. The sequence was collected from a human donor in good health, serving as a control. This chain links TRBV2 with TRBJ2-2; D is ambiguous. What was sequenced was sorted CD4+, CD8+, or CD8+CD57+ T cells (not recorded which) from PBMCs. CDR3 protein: CASTQATNTGELFF. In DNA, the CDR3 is TGTGCCAGCACTCAGGCTACGAACACCGGGGAGCTGTTTTTT.